The 30 T cell receptor beta chains given below trace back to one sample, sequenced in a study of CXCR3-negative and CXCR3-positive naive CD8 T cells. Study results and caveats: The study found more hydrophobic TRB CDR3s in CXCR3-positive naive cells than in CXCR3-negative naive cells.

Their recognized antigens are unknown. The method, 5' RACE with UMI labels, was used to prepare the TRB cDNA libraries. TCRdb re-called the 5' RACE reads; one entry per CDR3 protein, DNA not given. This sample carries some 150,000 distinct CDR3 sequences, with 0.41% going to the ten biggest clones. Sequencing was performed on naive CXCR3+ CD8+ T cells from blood. Subset reported: CD45RO-CCR7+CD27+CD95- naive CD8+ T cells expressing CXCR3 (TNR3+). These receptors came from a human donor in good health. Some clones in this sample may be carry-over from other donors' samples.

J is TRBJ1-2 and V is TRBV12-3 or TRBV12-4; TCRdb reports TRBD1, a call that lacks DNA to check it against. The CDR3 spans 12 residues. The CDR3 reads CVSTLGGLGYTF.

CDR3 region: CASSVLAGGDNEQFF. This rearrangement joins TRBV28 to TRBJ2-1; TCRdb gives TRBD2 as the D gene, but with no DNA this cannot be confirmed. CDR1 and CDR2 from the germline V gene are MDHEN and SYDVKM. The CDR3 contains 15 residues. Together with reference TRBV28 and TRBJ2-1, the CDR3 gives the full variable domain: DVKVTQSSRYLVKRTGEKVFLECVQDMDHENMFWYRQDPGLGLRLIYFSYDVKMKEKGDIPEGYSVSREKKERFSLILESASTNQTSMYLCASSVLAGGDNEQFFGPGTRLTVL.

This rearrangement joins TRBV9 to TRBJ2-3; as DNA is missing, the TRBD1 call by TCRdb cannot be tested. This CDR3 region has 13 residues. Germline lookup yields CDR1 SGDLS and CDR2 YYNGEE. The CDR3: CASRGQSTDTQYF.

The V and J genes are TRBV28 and TRBJ2-7; TCRdb lists TRBD1, though no DNA is available to test this call. This CDR3 comprises 17 residues. CDR1 and CDR2 (germline): MDHEN, SYDVKM. The CDR3 reads CASTTAGGQGRTYEQYF.

The chain has TRBV12-3 or TRBV12-4 and TRBJ1-4; TCRdb selects TRBD1, and the lack of DNA leaves this call unchecked. The CDR3 extends over 14 amino acids. The chain's CDR3 is CASSLSGVNEKLFF.

The V and J genes are TRBV6-6 and TRBJ2-5; lacking DNA, the TRBD2 call made by TCRdb goes unchecked. Germline V gene data show CDR1 as MNHNY and CDR2 as SVGAGI (reference sequence). The CDR3 loop spans 19 amino acids. CDR3 sequence reads: CASSSYSLAGGPSQETQYF.

The V call is TRBV7-3, the J call TRBJ1-5. Germline V gene data show CDR1 as SGHTA and CDR2 as FQGTGA. CDR3 length: 16 amino acids. The CDR3 here is CASSLVSLSRNQPQHF.

CDR3 amino acids: CASSQVRDSNQPQHF. The chain couples TRBV4-1 to TRBJ1-5. The germline V gene encodes CDR1 MGHRA and CDR2 YSYEKL. The CDR3 covers 15 residues.

The chain employs TRBV20-1 and TRBJ2-1; the D call of TRBD2 rests on TCRdb alone, since no DNA is present to check it. The CDR3 runs 19 residues. Germline V lookup: CDR1 DFQATT, CDR2 SNEGSKA (reference sequence). The CDR3 protein is CSARAGTSGRARDVGEQFF.

The CDR3 reads CASSLLGSNYEQYF. The rearrangement links TRBV28 to TRBJ2-7. This CDR3 comprises 14 residues. The germline V gene has CDR1 MDHEN and CDR2 SYDVKM.

The chain employs TRBV4-2 and TRBJ2-3. The germline CDR1 and CDR2 sequences are LGHNA and YNFKEQ. The CDR3 spans 16 residues. CDR3 region: CASSQDLAGGTDTQYF.

The V gene is TRBV6-5, the J gene TRBJ2-7; the TCRdb D gene call, TRBD1, has no DNA to confirm it. The CDR3 has 13 amino acids. The germline CDR1 and CDR2 sequences are MNHEY and SVGAGI. CDR3 residues: CASTPGGVGEQYF.

V and J are TRBV28 and TRBJ2-7. The CDR3 loop spans 14 amino acids. Germline V gene sequence: CDR1 MDHEN, CDR2 SYDVKM. This chain's CDR3 is CASRRRLVPDEQYF.

The V and J genes are TRBV6-2 or TRBV6-3 and TRBJ1-1. The CDR3 is made up of 14 amino acids. From germline, CDR1 is MNHEY and CDR2 SVGEGT. The CDR3 here is CASSLPERRNEAFF.

The chain joins TRBV7-9 to TRBJ2-2; TCRdb returns TRBD1, unconfirmable since there is no DNA. There are 15 residues in the CDR3. Germline values: CDR1 SEHNR, CDR2 FQNEAQ (reference sequence). The CDR3 loop is CASSSDRLLPGELFF.

V usage is TRBV6-5 and J usage is TRBJ2-2; TCRdb returns TRBD2, unconfirmable since there is no DNA. The CDR3 covers 15 residues. The V gene's germline CDR1 is MNHEY and CDR2 SVGAGI. CDR3 sequence reads: CASSYGVRGSGELFF.

The rearrangement uses TRBV11-1 and TRBJ1-1; checking the TCRdb D call of TRBD1 is not possible without DNA. The CDR3 consists of 14 residues. Germline CDR1 SGHAT, CDR2 FQDESV (reference sequence). The CDR3 sequence: CASSERQGGTEAFF.

The chain joins TRBV28 to TRBJ2-7; TCRdb picks TRBD1, but there is no DNA to check that call. The CDR3 contains 15 residues. From germline, CDR1 is MDHEN and CDR2 SYDVKM. This chain's CDR3 is CASRPPTQGVNEQYF.

V usage is TRBV7-2 and J usage is TRBJ2-7; TCRdb gives TRBD2 as the D gene, but with no DNA this cannot be confirmed. Germline-derived CDR1 and CDR2 are SGHTA and FQGNSA. This CDR3 region has 15 residues. The CDR3 is CASSLFGSGGDEQYF. The variable domain in full, with the rest retrieved from reference TRBV7-2 and TRBJ2-7, is GAGVSQSPSNKVTEKGKDVELRCDPISGHTALYWYRQSLGQGLEFLIYFQGNSAPDKSGLPSDRFSAERTGGSVSTLTIQRTQQEDSAVYLCASSLFGSGGDEQYFGPGTRLTVT.

The chain links TRBV4-1 to TRBJ2-1; TCRdb reports TRBD2, a call that lacks DNA to check it against. Germline-derived CDR1 and CDR2 are MGHRA and YSYEKL. The CDR3 is 15 residues long. The CDR3 loop is CASSQDTGLVPEQFF.

The J gene is TRBJ2-7, the V gene TRBV5-1; TCRdb gives TRBD1 as the D gene, but with no DNA this cannot be confirmed. The germline V gene encodes CDR1 SGHRS and CDR2 YFSETQ. This CDR3 comprises 15 residues. CDR3 in amino acids: CASSYLPGQDDEQYF.

This chain uses TRBV5-6 with TRBJ2-1. The CDR3 consists of 14 residues. Germline V gene data show CDR1 as SGHDT and CDR2 as YYEEEE. This chain's CDR3 is CASALGHSYNEQFF.

The chain uses TRBV12-3 or TRBV12-4 and TRBJ2-1; the TCRdb call, TRBD1, lacks DNA for checking. CDR3 length: 15 residues. CDR3 sequence: CASTPGLTRLNEQFF.

CDR3 amino acids: CASSYASGGAKNIQYF. The chain couples TRBV6-5 to TRBJ2-4; absent DNA, TCRdb's TRBD1 call cannot be checked. This CDR3 comprises 16 residues. Germline CDR1 reads MNHEY; CDR2 reads SVGAGI.

The chain links TRBV7-9 to TRBJ1-1; the D call of TRBD1 rests on TCRdb alone, since no DNA is present to check it. CDR1 and CDR2 (germline): SEHNR, FQNEAQ (reference sequence). The CDR3 spans 15 residues. The CDR3 is CASSPRQGRNTEAFF.

V is TRBV30 and J is TRBJ1-1. The length of the CDR3 is 11 residues. CDR1 is GTSNPN, CDR2 SVGIG, per germline (reference sequence). This CDR3 is CAWSGPPEAFF.

This chain connects TRBV25-1 to TRBJ2-2; the TCRdb D gene call, TRBD1, has no DNA to confirm it. This CDR3 comprises 15 residues. Germline values: CDR1 MGHDK, CDR2 SYGVNS. The CDR3 region is CASSADRDFTGELFF.

The chain couples TRBV7-9 to TRBJ2-7; TCRdb lists TRBD1, though no DNA is available to test this call. CDR1 is SEHNR, CDR2 FQNEAQ, per germline (reference sequence). The CDR3 consists of 17 residues. CDR3: CASSHALGTGTDYEQYF.

The chain links TRBV27 to TRBJ2-1; TCRdb indicates TRBD1, and absent DNA this call remains unverified. The CDR3 extends over 14 amino acids. Germline assignment: CDR1 MNHEY and CDR2 SMNVEV (reference sequence). The CDR3 spells CATRADRSYNEQFF.

The chain joins TRBV14 to TRBJ2-7; absent DNA, TCRdb's TRBD2 call cannot be checked. The CDR3 length is 17 residues. Germline V lookup: CDR1 SGHDN, CDR2 FVKESK. The CDR3 loop is CASSHSSGGPLSYEQYF.